Sequencing of this TCR beta chain was carried out in a study of control samples from healthy donors and cancer patients. TCRdb's copy holds only in-frame clones and misses some; the assay was immunoSEQ multiplex PCR. Of 170,000 or so clones listed, more than 85% are singletons. The V end lost 4 bases, the J end lost 4 bases, and 1 base lay between the germline ends. CDR1 and CDR2 (germline): ENHRY, SYGVKD. The CDR3 is made up of 11 amino acids. This receptor was obtained from a woman aged 40 to 55 in good health. Sample: blood. The chain links TRBV10-3 to TRBJ2-2; D is ambiguous. DNA for the CDR3: TGTGCCATCAGTGGCACCGGGGAGCTGTTTTTT. Translation: CAISGTGELFF.